These 27 T cell receptor beta chains were sequenced from one sample in a study of beta chain features in type 1 diabetes. Expressed TCRB transcripts were sequenced, since all the RNA that had been isolated was reverse transcribed. Method: immunoSEQ multiplex PCR; TCRdb's copy keeps in-frame clones and lacks some. The sample yields roughly 330,000 clones, roughly 14% seen once. These receptors have no known antigen. Study results and caveats: TCRB CDR3s from Type 1 diabetes patients were moderately but significantly shorter in all four CD4+ subsets.

The sequencing sample was made of naive CD4+ T cells from blood. Receptors were obtained from a woman aged 18 to 35 with type 1 diabetes.

The chain couples TRBV5-1 to TRBJ2-4; tentatively, D is TRBD2 (6 bases). This CDR3 spans 13 amino acids. V lost 4 bases to trimming and J lost 6 bases, with 11 bases between them. The V gene's germline CDR1 is SGHRS and CDR2 YFSETQ. The CDR3 coding sequence is TGCGCCAGCAGCGACGGGACTCCAAACATTCAGTACTTC. Its translation is CASSDGTPNIQYF.

The V gene is TRBV27, the J gene TRBJ2-7, with 7 bases aligning to TRBD1. Germline V gene sequence: CDR1 MNHEY, CDR2 SMNVEV (reference sequence). The CDR3 runs 14 residues. After removal of 10 bases from V and 0 bases from J, the junction contained 9 bases not matched to a gene. The CDR3 DNA reads as TGTGCCACCGCCCGGGACAGAAGCTCCTACGAGCAGTACGTC. Its protein product is CATARDRSSYEQYV.

This clone was detected a few times. The J gene is TRBJ2-1, the V gene TRBV13; 15 positions match TRBD2. The CDR3 has 19 amino acids. Germline values: CDR1 PRHDT, CDR2 FYEKMQ (reference sequence). V dropped 4 bases and J dropped 8; count of bases not matched to a gene: 15. The DNA for the CDR3 is TGTGCCAGCAGCTACGACCGCGGACTAGCGGGAGGGCCTCATGATGAGCAGTTCTTC. This codes for CASSYDRGLAGGPHDEQFF.

The V and J genes are TRBV9 and TRBJ2-2, with D unresolved. The V and J ends lost 0 bases and 4 bases respectively, with 13 bases between them. Germline-derived CDR1 and CDR2 are SGDLS and YYNGEE. The CDR3 consists of 16 residues. CDR3: CASSVAGATSTGELFF. The CDR3 DNA is TGTGCCAGCAGCGTAGCTGGAGCTACGAGCACCGGGGAGCTGTTTTTT.

V gene TRBV7-9 combines with J gene TRBJ1-2, with D possibly matching TRBD1 (6 bases). Germline CDR1 is SEHNR and CDR2 is FQNEAQ (reference sequence). The CDR3 extends over 12 amino acids. V lost 4 bases and J 7 bases, leaving 10 bases between the germline ends. Here the CDR3 DNA reads TGTGCCAGCAGCTCCCTCAGGGGTGGCTACACCTTC. Translation gives CASSSLRGGYTF. The full variable domain, rest sourced from reference TRBV7-9 and TRBJ1-2, is DTGVSQNPRHKITKRGQNVTFRCDPISEHNRLYWYRQTLGQGPEFLTYFQNEAQLEKSRLLSDRFSAERPKGSFSTLEIQRTEQGDSAMYLCASSSLRGGYTFGSGTRLTVV.

J is TRBJ2-7 and V is TRBV29-1; a weak D match, TRBD2 (5 bases). Trimming removed 7 bases at V and 2 bases at J, with 12 bases between. Germline CDR1 and CDR2: SQVTM and ANQGSEA. The CDR3 loop spans 12 amino acids. The CDR3 DNA reads as TGCAGCGCCGGACGGACTCCCTACGAGCAGTACTTC. This gives the protein CSAGRTPYEQYF.

The chain employs TRBV6-6 and TRBJ2-1; TRBD1 matches at 8 bases. There are 15 residues in the CDR3. The ends lost 7 bases at V and 1 base at J; junction bases unmatched: 6. CDR1 and CDR2 from the germline V gene are MNHNY and SVGAGI (reference sequence). In DNA form, the CDR3 reads TGTGCCAGCACCAGACAGGGGTTGTCCTACAATGAGCAGTTCTTC. It codes for CASTRQGLSYNEQFF.

This clone turned up a few times. This chain joins TRBV19 and TRBJ2-3, with 7 bases matching TRBD1. The V gene's germline CDR1 is LNHDA and CDR2 SQIVND (reference sequence). Germline trimming cut 5 bases from V and 5 bases from J; bases unmatched to any gene: 7. The CDR3 contains 14 residues. In DNA, the CDR3 is TGTGCCAGTAGTCGAGGGGGCAGCGGAGATACGCAGTATTTT. It encodes CASSRGGSGDTQYF.

This clone was detected only a few times. The chain carries TRBV27 and TRBJ2-4, with D possibly TRBD1 on 7 matching bases. The V gene lost 4 bases and the J gene lost 8 bases, with 15 bases spanning the gap. CDR3 length equals 14 residues. CDR1 is MNHEY, CDR2 SMNVEV, per germline (reference sequence). CDR3 in DNA: TGTGCCAGCAGTTCCAGACAGGGCGGGGACATTCAGTACTTC. Translating gives CASSSRQGGDIQYF.

In this sample, this clone turned up a few times. The chain links TRBV28 to TRBJ2-7; the match to TRBD2 covers 9 bases. Germline CDR1 reads MDHEN; CDR2 reads SYDVKM. This CDR3 has 14 residues. The junction had 1 base not matched to a gene; V was cut back by 2 bases and J by 2 bases. CDR3 in amino acids: CASSLAGGAYEQYF. The DNA of the CDR3 is TGTGCCAGCAGTTTAGCGGGAGGGGCCTACGAGCAGTACTTC.

V is TRBV7-6 and J is TRBJ2-5, with D perhaps matching TRBD1 (6 bases). The V gene lost 5 bases and the J gene lost 1 base, with 11 bases spanning the gap. The CDR3 loop spans 14 amino acids. The germline CDR1 and CDR2 sequences are SGHVS and FNYEAQ. CDR3 in DNA: TGTGCCAGCAGCCGGACAGCCCCCCAAGAGACCCAGTACTTC. Translated, it gives CASSRTAPQETQYF.

This clone was found a few times. CDR3 bases: TGTGCCAGCAGCGTAAGGGGGTGGGGGGGCGAGGATGAGCAGTTCTTC. Translating it yields CASSVRGWGGEDEQFF. This chain joins TRBV9 and TRBJ2-1; possibly TRBD2 for D (7 bases). The germline CDR1 and CDR2 sequences are SGDLS and YYNGEE. Trimming cost V 1 base and J 8 bases, with 19 bases left between them. This CDR3 is built from 16 residues.

The CDR3 loop reads CASSSTGGGQPQHF. The CDR3, as DNA: TGTGCCAGTAGTAGCACAGGCGGTGGGCAGCCCCAGCATTTT. The chain has TRBV19 and TRBJ1-5, with D tentatively TRBD1 (5 bases). This CDR3 is 14 amino acids long. The V end was cut by 4 bases, the J end by 7 bases, with 14 bases between. Germline CDR1 LNHDA, CDR2 SQIVND (reference sequence).

The sample holds a few counts of this clone. The chain is built from TRBV19 and TRBJ2-2; D is perhaps TRBD2 (6 bases). Germline V gives CDR1 LNHDA, CDR2 SQIVND (reference sequence). V shed 2 bases and J shed 4 bases, with 14 bases lying between them. The CDR3 runs to 16 residues. CDR3 nucleotides: TGTGCCAGTAGTATAATCCTCGGGAGCCCCACCGGGGAGCTGTTTTTT. This sequence encodes CASSIILGSPTGELFF.

The chain uses TRBV18 and TRBJ2-7, with D unresolved. There are 13 residues in the CDR3. V lost 5 bases and J 5 bases, leaving 13 bases between the germline ends. Germline V CDR1 and CDR2: KGHSH, LQKENI. CDR3 bases: TGTGCCAGCTCAGAGTACAGTTCCAACGAGCAGTACGTC. As protein: CASSEYSSNEQYV.

In this sample, this clone turned up a few times. The rearrangement uses TRBV18 and TRBJ2-7; 8 bases map to TRBD1. V gave up 3 bases and J gave up 3 bases; unmatched junction bases: 1. The length of the CDR3 is 13 residues. Germline V gene data show CDR1 as KGHSH and CDR2 as LQKENI. For the CDR3, the DNA is TGTGCCAGCTCACCGGGACAGGACTACGAGCAGTACTTC. Its translation: CASSPGQDYEQYF.

The chain uses TRBV4-1 and TRBJ2-3, with TRBD1 matching over 12 bases. The V segment lost 4 bases and the J segment 0 bases; nucleotides outside the gene matches: 5. The CDR3 runs to 17 residues. Germline V CDR1 and CDR2: MGHRA, YSYEKL. CDR3 loop: CASSPWDRGLSTDTQYF. Here the CDR3 DNA reads TGCGCCAGCAGCCCGTGGGACAGGGGGCTTAGCACAGATACGCAGTATTTT.

This clone was observed a few times. CDR3 residues: CAWRFGTGVTDTQYF. The CDR3 DNA sequence: TGTGCCTGGAGATTCGGGACAGGGGTAACAGATACGCAGTATTTT. This chain links TRBV30 with TRBJ2-3; 10 nucleotides align to TRBD1. CDR3 length equals 15 residues. V was clipped by 3 bases and J by 3 bases; unmatched bases: 6. Germline V CDR1 and CDR2: GTSNPN, SVGIG (reference sequence).

This clone came up a few times. The chain joins TRBV7-9 to TRBJ2-1, with D hard to call. The germline CDR1 and CDR2 sequences are SEHNR and FQNEAQ (reference sequence). This CDR3 has 16 residues. V dropped 2 bases and J dropped 6 bases, with 17 bases sitting between them. The CDR3 nucleotides are TGTGCCAGCAGCTTACCCACGCGAGCATCTAGCAATGAGCAGTTCTTC. As protein: CASSLPTRASSNEQFF.

V usage is TRBV7-2 and J usage is TRBJ2-3; possible D gene TRBD2, 5 bases. This CDR3 is 17 amino acids long. CDR1 and CDR2 from the germline V gene are SGHTA and FQGNSA. V lost 4 bases, J lost 0 bases, and 17 bases lay in between. The CDR3 loop is CASSSPRGRLSTDTQYF. CDR3 sequence (DNA): TGTGCCAGCAGCTCCCCCCGAGGGCGGTTGAGCACAGATACGCAGTATTTT.

The genes are TRBV10-3 and TRBJ1-2, with TRBD1 matching over 10 bases. This CDR3 is 18 amino acids long. J lost 7 bases, V lost 2 bases, and 16 bases had no gene match. CDR1 and CDR2 (germline): ENHRY, SYGVKD. The CDR3: CAISEGSGGQGSISGYTF. CDR3 bases: TGTGCCATCAGTGAGGGGAGTGGGGGACAGGGGTCGATCAGTGGCTACACCTTC.

The chain is built from TRBV5-1 and TRBJ2-2, with TRBD2 as a possible D gene (6 bases). The germline V and J ends were trimmed by 4 bases and 0 bases, with 13 bases remaining between them. Germline V lookup: CDR1 SGHRS, CDR2 YFSETQ. This CDR3 comprises 16 residues. The CDR3 DNA is TGCGCCAGCAGCCGGGGGATAACCCCGAACACCGGGGAGCTGTTTTTT. This gives the protein CASSRGITPNTGELFF.

The chain recombines TRBV19 with TRBJ1-1; D not resolved. CDR1 is LNHDA, CDR2 SQIVND, per germline (reference sequence). V was shortened by 3 bases and J by 5 bases, with 10 bases between the two germline ends. This CDR3 is 13 amino acids long. The CDR3 here is CASSITVRTEAFF. CDR3 DNA sequence: TGTGCCAGTAGTATCACGGTGCGTACTGAAGCTTTCTTT.

The rearrangement links TRBV2 to TRBJ2-1; 9 bases fit TRBD2. CDR1 is SNHLY and CDR2 is FYNNEI in the germline V gene. The CDR3 extends over 14 amino acids. V gave up 6 bases and J gave up 5 bases; unmatched junction bases: 5. The DNA of the CDR3 is TGTGCCAGCAGCAGCGGGAGGCTCAACAATGAGCAGTTCTTC. Its translation: CASSSGRLNNEQFF. The complete variable domain, with remaining parts taken from reference TRBV2 and TRBJ2-1, reads EPEVTQTPSHQVTQMGQEVILRCVPISNHLYFYWYRQILGQKVEFLVSFYNNEISEKSEIFDDQFSVERPDGSNFTLKIRSTKLEDSAMYFCASSSGRLNNEQFFGPGTRLTVL.

This clone was observed a few times. The chain recombines TRBV5-1 with TRBJ2-1; 10 nucleotides agree with TRBD2. V shed 4 bases, J shed 5 bases, and the junction held 6 bases outside the gene matches. This CDR3 is 15 amino acids long. Germline CDR1 is SGHRS and CDR2 is YFSETQ. The DNA of the CDR3 is TGCGCCAGCAGCAACCTAGCGGGAGTTAACAATGAGCAGTTCTTC. It codes for CASSNLAGVNNEQFF.

This clone was seen only a few times. The chain couples TRBV30 to TRBJ2-3; TRBD2 agrees at 11 bases. CDR1 GTSNPN and CDR2 SVGIG come from the germline V gene (reference sequence). V lost 2 bases to trimming and J lost 6 bases; unmatched junction nucleotides: 4. The CDR3 sequence is 14 residues long. The DNA for the CDR3 is TGTGCCTGGAGTTTAGCGGGAGGGAAGGATACGCAGTATTTT. This translates into CAWSLAGGKDTQYF. The full variable domain, in which reference TRBV30 and TRBJ2-3 provide the parts outside the CDR3, is SQTIHQWPATLVQPVGSPLSLECTVEGTSNPNLYWYRQAAGRGLQLLFYSVGIGQISSEVPQNLSASRPQDRQFILSSKKLLLSDSGFYLCAWSLAGGKDTQYFGPGTRLTVL.

The chain combines TRBV28 with TRBJ2-5, with 8 bases that match TRBD1. The CDR3 consists of 14 residues. The trim removed 6 bases at V and 1 base at J, leaving 4 bases unmatched. Looked up from germline, CDR1 is MDHEN and CDR2 is SYDVKM. DNA for the CDR3: TGTGCCAGCAGCCCGGACAGGGTCCAAGAGACCCAGTACTTC. This codes for CASSPDRVQETQYF.